Below, one T cell receptor beta chain is given with its context. This specimen belongs to a study of T cell repertoires in cytomegalovirus infection. Trimming took 3 bases from V and 5 from J, leaving 17 bases between them. This CDR3 has 16 residues. TCRdb fed the reads into MiXCR, producing one record per CDR3 protein. The sample carries more than 350,000 distinct CDR3 sequences, 31% recorded once. Sequenced sample: PBMCs. The chain links TRBV12-3 or TRBV12-4 to TRBJ1-5; D uncertain. The origin of this receptor is a human donor in good health (CMV status not recorded). Some clones in this sample may be carry-over from other donors' samples. CDR3 DNA sequence: TGTGCCAGCAGTTTCGGAGTATCGGTGGTCGATCAGCCCCAGCATTTT. Its protein product is CASSFGVSVVDQPQHF.